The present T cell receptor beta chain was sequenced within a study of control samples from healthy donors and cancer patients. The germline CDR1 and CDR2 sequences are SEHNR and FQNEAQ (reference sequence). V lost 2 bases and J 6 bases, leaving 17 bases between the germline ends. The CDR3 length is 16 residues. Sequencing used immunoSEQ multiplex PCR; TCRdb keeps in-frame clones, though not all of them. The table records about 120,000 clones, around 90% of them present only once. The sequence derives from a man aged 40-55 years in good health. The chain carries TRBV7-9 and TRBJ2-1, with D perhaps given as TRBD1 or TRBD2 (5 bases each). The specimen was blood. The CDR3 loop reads CASSLRRGTASNEQFF. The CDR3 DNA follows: TGTGCCAGCAGCTTAAGACGAGGGACGGCGTCCAATGAGCAGTTCTTC.